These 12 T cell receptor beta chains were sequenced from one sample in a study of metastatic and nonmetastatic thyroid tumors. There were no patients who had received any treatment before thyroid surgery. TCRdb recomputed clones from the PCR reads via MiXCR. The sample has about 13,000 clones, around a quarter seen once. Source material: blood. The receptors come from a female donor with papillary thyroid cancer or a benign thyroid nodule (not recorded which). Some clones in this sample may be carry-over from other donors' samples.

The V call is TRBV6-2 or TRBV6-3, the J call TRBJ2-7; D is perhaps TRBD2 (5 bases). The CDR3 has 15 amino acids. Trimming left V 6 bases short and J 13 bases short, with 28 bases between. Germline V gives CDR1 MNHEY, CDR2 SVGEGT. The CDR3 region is CASSLATYGSRVGYF. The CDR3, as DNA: TGTGCCAGCAGCCTAGCCACCTATGGCAGTCGCGTAGGTTACTTC.

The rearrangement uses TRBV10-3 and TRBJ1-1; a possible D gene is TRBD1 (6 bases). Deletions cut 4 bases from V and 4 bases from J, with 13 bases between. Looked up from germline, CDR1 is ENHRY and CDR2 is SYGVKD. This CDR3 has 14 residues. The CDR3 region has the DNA TGTGCCATCAGTGGAGGGGGGACCGGCACTGAAGCTTTCTTT. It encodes CAISGGGTGTEAFF.

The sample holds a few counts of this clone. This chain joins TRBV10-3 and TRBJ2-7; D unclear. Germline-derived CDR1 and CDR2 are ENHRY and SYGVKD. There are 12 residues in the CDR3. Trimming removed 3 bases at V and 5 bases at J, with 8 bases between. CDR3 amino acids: CAISDPRNEQYF. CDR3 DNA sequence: TGTGCCATCAGTGATCCCCGAAACGAGCAGTACTTC.

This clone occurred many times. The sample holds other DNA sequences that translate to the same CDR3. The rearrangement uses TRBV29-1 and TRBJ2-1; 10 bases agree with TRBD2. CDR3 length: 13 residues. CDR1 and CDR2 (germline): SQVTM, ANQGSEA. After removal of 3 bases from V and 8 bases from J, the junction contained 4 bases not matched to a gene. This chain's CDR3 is CSVEVAGGYEQFF. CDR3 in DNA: TGCAGCGTTGAGGTAGCGGGAGGTTATGAGCAGTTCTTC.

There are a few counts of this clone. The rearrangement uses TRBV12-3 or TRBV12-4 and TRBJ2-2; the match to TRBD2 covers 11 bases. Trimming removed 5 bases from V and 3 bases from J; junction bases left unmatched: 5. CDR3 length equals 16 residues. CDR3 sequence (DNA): TGTGCCAGCAGTCCCGGGACTAGCGGATACACCGGGGAGCTGTTTTTT. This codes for CASSPGTSGYTGELFF.

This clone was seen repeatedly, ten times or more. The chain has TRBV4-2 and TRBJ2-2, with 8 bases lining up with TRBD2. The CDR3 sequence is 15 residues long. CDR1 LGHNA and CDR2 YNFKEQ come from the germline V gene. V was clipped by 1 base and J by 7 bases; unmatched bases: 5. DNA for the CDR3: TGTGCCAGCAGCCAAGGCGGGGGGTCCGACGGGGAGCTGTTTTTT. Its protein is CASSQGGGSDGELFF.

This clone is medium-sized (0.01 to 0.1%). The CDR3 sequence: CASSLQGGQETQYF. CDR3 DNA sequence: TGTGCCAGCAGTCTACAGGGAGGCCAAGAGACCCAGTACTTC. The gene calls are TRBV6-2 or TRBV6-3 and TRBJ2-5; either TRBD1 or TRBD2 may supply D (6 bases each). The CDR3 loop spans 14 amino acids. Trimming left V 5 bases short and J 1 base short, with 11 bases between. The germline V gene has CDR1 MNHEY and CDR2 SVGEGT.

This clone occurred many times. The CDR3 here is CASSQNSVGAGGGKLFF. The CDR3 DNA follows: TGCGCCAGCAGCCAAAACTCAGTCGGGGCAGGGGGTGGAAAACTGTTTTTT. V gene TRBV4-1 combines with J gene TRBJ1-4, with 7 nucleotides matching TRBD1. CDR3 length: 17 amino acids. V lost 2 bases to trimming and J lost 10 bases; unmatched junction nucleotides: 16. The germline V gene encodes CDR1 MGHRA and CDR2 YSYEKL.

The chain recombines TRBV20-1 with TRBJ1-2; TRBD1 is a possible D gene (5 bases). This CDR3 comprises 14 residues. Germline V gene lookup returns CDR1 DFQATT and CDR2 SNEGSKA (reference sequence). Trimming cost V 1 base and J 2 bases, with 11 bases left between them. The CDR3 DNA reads TGCAGTGCTAGAGGGGGGTCCTCAAACTATGGCTACACCTTC. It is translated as CSARGGSSNYGYTF.

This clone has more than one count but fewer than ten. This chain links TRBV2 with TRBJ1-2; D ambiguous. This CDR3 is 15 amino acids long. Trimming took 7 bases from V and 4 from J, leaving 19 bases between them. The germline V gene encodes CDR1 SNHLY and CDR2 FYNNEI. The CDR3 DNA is TGTGCCAGCACCCGGTTGGGCACCTCACGCTATGGCTACACCTTC. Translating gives CASTRLGTSRYGYTF.

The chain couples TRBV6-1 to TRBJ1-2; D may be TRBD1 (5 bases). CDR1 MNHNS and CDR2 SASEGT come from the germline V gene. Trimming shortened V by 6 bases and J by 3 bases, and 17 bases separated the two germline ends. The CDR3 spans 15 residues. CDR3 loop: CASRDPQGFDYGYTF. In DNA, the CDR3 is TGTGCCAGCAGAGACCCGCAGGGCTTTGACTATGGCTACACCTTC.

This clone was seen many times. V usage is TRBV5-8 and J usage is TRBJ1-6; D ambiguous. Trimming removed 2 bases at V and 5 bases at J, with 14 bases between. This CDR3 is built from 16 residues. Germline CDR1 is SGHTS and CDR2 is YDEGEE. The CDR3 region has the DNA TGTGCCAGCAGCTTCCGGCCCCCGGGCGATAATTCACCCCTCCACTTT. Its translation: CASSFRPPGDNSPLHF. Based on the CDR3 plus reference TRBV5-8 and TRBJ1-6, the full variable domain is EAGVTQSPTHLIKTRGQQATLRCSPISGHTSVYWYQQALGLGLQFLLWYDEGEERNRGNFPPRFSGRQFPNYSSELNVNALELEDSALYLCASSFRPPGDNSPLHFGNGTRLTVT.